This T cell receptor (beta chain) was retrieved from a study of T-cell reconstitution after alpha-beta-depleted transplantation in children. Study results and limitations: Reportedly, alpha-beta T cells present about two months post-transplant originated from several hundred expanded clones of graft origin. By one year post-transplant, T-cell counts and diversity largely arose from T cells that were newly produced.

For this clonotype: The antigen is undetermined.

For TCRbeta, the library was prepared with unique molecular identifiers. TCRdb used MiXCR to reprocess the PCR reads, holding one entry per CDR3 protein. Here the sample spans about 580,000 distinct CDR3 sequences, more than 20% being singletons. Germline V CDR1 and CDR2: SGHTA, FQGNSA. Trimming took 1 base from V and 6 from J, leaving 12 bases between them. The CDR3 is made up of 15 amino acids. The sample here was PBMCs, mostly from graft donor cells, taken 360 days after TCRalphabeta/CD19-depleted stem cell transplant. The TCR originated in a boy in the first two years of life who had a stem cell transplant for acute myeloid leukemia, so the T cells may come from the graft donor. This rearrangement joins TRBV7-2 to TRBJ2-2; perhaps D is TRBD1 or TRBD2 (5 bases each). The CDR3 here is CASSLVAGTPGELFF. CDR3 nucleotide sequence: TGTGCCAGCAGCTTAGTGGCCGGGACCCCCGGGGAGCTGTTTTTT.